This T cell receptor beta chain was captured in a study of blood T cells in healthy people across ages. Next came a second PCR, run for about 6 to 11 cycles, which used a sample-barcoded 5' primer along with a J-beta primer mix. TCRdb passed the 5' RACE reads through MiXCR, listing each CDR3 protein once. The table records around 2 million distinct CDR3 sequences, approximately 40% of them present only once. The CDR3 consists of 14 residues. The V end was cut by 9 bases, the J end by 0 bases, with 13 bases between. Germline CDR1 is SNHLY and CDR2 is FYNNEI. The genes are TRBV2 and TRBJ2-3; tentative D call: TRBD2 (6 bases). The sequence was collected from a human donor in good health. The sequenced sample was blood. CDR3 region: CASLAKTSTDTQYF. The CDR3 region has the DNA TGTGCCAGTCTAGCGAAAACTAGCACAGATACGCAGTATTTT.